What follows are 9 T cell receptor beta chains derived from one specimen sequenced in a study of shared clonotypes between healthy human individuals. Profiled with immunoSEQ multiplex PCR; TCRdb holds only in-frame clones, not every one. This sample has about 110,000 clones; roughly two thirds occur once, and the top ten carry around 24%. The sequencing sample was made of memory CD8+ T cells sorted from blood. Subset in this sample: CD45RO+ cells pooled with CCR7-negative TemRA cells. These receptors all come from a woman aged 25 to 39 in good health.

The V call is TRBV29-1, the J call TRBJ2-2, with D perhaps TRBD1 (5 bases). CDR1 is SQVTM, CDR2 ANQGSEA, per germline. The CDR3 contains 12 residues. V shed 5 bases and J shed 8 bases, with 12 bases lying between them. The CDR3 protein is CSVWTNQGELFF. CDR3 DNA sequence: TGCAGCGTTTGGACAAACCAAGGGGAGCTGTTTTTT.

The V gene is TRBV18, the J gene TRBJ2-1, with 10 bases lining up with TRBD1. J was trimmed by 6 bases and V by 2 bases; bases with no gene match: 10. The germline gives CDR1 KGHSH, CDR2 LQKENI. This CDR3 is built from 17 residues. This CDR3 reads CASSPSTGTGETNEQFF. CDR3 in DNA: TGTGCCAGCTCACCATCGACCGGGACAGGGGAAACCAATGAGCAGTTCTTC.

The CDR3 loop reads CASSYRGEGDGYTF. In DNA, the CDR3 is TGTGCCAGCAGTTATCGGGGTGAGGGGGATGGCTACACCTTC. The chain recombines TRBV27 with TRBJ1-2; TRBD1 might be the D (6 bases). V was cut by 4 bases and J by 6 bases, with 15 bases left in between. CDR1 MNHEY and CDR2 SMNVEV come from the germline V gene (reference sequence). This CDR3 is built from 14 residues.

This clone was detected once. The chain employs TRBV27 and TRBJ2-5; TRBD1 is a possible D gene (7 bases). Trimming pared 3 bases from V and 5 bases from J, leaving 13 bases between. Germline CDR1 MNHEY, CDR2 SMNVEV (reference sequence). The CDR3 sequence is 14 residues long. The CDR3 region is CASSFRGVGETQYF. CDR3 in DNA: TGTGCCAGCAGTTTCAGGGGGGTTGGGGAGACCCAGTACTTC.

This chain links TRBV20-1 with TRBJ1-2; D is undetermined. Germline loops: CDR1 DFQATT, CDR2 SNEGSKA (reference sequence). Trimming stripped 7 bases from V and 6 bases from J, with 3 bases between. The CDR3 sequence is 8 residues long. The CDR3 DNA reads as TGCAGTGATCATGGCTACACCTTC. This gives the protein CSDHGYTF.

The chain joins TRBV4-2 to TRBJ2-3; maybe TRBD2 (6 bases). Germline loops: CDR1 LGHNA, CDR2 YNFKEQ. Deletions cut 0 bases from V and 0 bases from J, with 10 bases between. The length of the CDR3 is 16 residues. Written as DNA, the CDR3 is TGTGCCAGCAGCCAAGAAAGAAGCGGGAGCACAGATACGCAGTATTTT. Translation: CASSQERSGSTDTQYF.

This clone was found once. The V and J genes are TRBV29-1 and TRBJ2-1; TRBD2 matches 11 bases. The germline gives CDR1 SQVTM, CDR2 ANQGSEA. The CDR3 sequence is 15 residues long. V lost 7 bases, J lost 5 bases, and 10 bases stayed unmatched. The DNA of the CDR3 is TGCAGCGGACGACTACTAGCGGGAGTTGACAATGAGCAGTTCTTC. It yields the protein CSGRLLAGVDNEQFF.

This clone appeared a single time. The chain links TRBV6-5 to TRBJ2-7; TRBD2 might be the D (5 bases). The CDR3 runs to 15 residues. Germline assignment: CDR1 MNHEY and CDR2 SVGAGI. The V and J ends lost 0 bases and 2 bases respectively, with 11 bases between them. CDR3 sequence reads: CASSYSLETPYEQYF. DNA of the CDR3: TGTGCCAGCAGTTACTCACTAGAGACTCCCTACGAGCAGTACTTC.

The J gene is TRBJ2-2, the V gene TRBV11-2; the D gene is possibly TRBD1 (6 bases). Germline loops: CDR1 SGHAT, CDR2 FQNNGV. Trimming removed 3 bases at V and 6 bases at J, with 14 bases between. The CDR3 is 15 amino acids. The CDR3 DNA is TGTGCCAGCAGCTTCAGGGGCGGCGGAGCCGGGGAGCTGTTTTTT. Amino acids: CASSFRGGGAGELFF. Full variable domain (remainder filled in from reference TRBV11-2 and TRBJ2-2): EAGVAQSPRYKIIEKRQSVAFWCNPISGHATLYWYQQILGQGPKLLIQFQNNGVVDDSQLPKDRFSAERLKGVDSTLKIQPAKLEDSAVYLCASSFRGGGAGELFFGEGSRLTVL.